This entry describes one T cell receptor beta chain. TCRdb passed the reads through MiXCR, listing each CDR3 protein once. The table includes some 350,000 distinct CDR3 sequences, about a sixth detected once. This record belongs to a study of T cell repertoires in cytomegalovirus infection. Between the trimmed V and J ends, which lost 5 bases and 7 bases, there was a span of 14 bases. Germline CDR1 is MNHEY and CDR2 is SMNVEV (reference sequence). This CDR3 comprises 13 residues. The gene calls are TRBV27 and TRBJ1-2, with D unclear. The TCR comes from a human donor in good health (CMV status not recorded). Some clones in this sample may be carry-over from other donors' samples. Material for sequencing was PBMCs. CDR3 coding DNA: TGTGCCAGCAGTCCTAGCCTAGTTCTTGGCTACACCTTC. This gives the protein CASSPSLVLGYTF.